This entry features one T cell receptor beta chain sequence. These data come from a study of blood T cell repertoires in COVID-19. Overall study context: Sites across the United States, Italy and Spain contributed samples from acute and convalescent COVID-19. Nucleic acid was either cDNA or gDNA, and it came from T cells, B-cell-depleted T cells, or PBMCs.

Germline values: CDR1 LNHDA, CDR2 SQIVND (reference sequence). The ends were cut back, 5 bases at V and 3 bases at J, with 14 bases in the middle. The CDR3 is 14 residues long. How the authors handled the data: Reference gene primer amplification gave estimated nucleated cell counts. Sequencing was performed with immunoSEQ multiplex PCR; in TCRdb, only in-frame clones are kept and a portion is missing. The D gene and trimming were derived from the DNA, and the V and J assignments and clone size from that table. The sample shows 150,000 to 200,000 clones, approximately 85% of them seen only once. The sequence was obtained from a man aged 55 to 70 with acute or convalescent COVID-19. The sample comprised peripheral blood. The gene calls are TRBV19 and TRBJ2-7; TRBD2 might be the D (6 bases). The CDR3 sequence is CASSSGGSLYEQYF. In DNA form, the CDR3 reads TGTGCCAGTAGTTCCGGGGGTTCCCTCTACGAGCAGTACTTC.